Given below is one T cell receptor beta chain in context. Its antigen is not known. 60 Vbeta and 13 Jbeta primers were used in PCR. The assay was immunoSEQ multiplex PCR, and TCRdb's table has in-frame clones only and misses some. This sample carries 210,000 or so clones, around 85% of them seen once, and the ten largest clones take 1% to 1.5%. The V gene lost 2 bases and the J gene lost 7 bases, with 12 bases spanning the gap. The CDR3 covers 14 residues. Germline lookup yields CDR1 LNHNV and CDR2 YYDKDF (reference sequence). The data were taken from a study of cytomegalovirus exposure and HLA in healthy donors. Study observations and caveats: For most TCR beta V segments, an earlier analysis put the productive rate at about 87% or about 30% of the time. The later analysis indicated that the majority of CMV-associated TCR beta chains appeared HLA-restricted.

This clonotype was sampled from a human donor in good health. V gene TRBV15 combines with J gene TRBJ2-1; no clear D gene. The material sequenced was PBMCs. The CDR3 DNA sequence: TGTGCCACCAGCAGATCTCTAGATCGGAATGAGCAGTTCTTC. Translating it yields CATSRSLDRNEQFF.